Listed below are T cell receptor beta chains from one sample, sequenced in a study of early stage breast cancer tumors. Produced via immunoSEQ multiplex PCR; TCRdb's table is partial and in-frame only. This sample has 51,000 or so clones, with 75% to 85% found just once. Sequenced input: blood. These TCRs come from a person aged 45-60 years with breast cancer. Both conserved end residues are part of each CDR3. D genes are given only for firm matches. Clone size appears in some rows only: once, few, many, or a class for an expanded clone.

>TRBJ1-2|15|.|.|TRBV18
CASSQGIGSDYGYTF
TGTGCCAGCTCACAGGGGATAGGGTCGGACTATGGCTACACCTTC
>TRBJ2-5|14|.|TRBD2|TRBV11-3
CASSFGGGGETQYF
TGTGCCAGCAGTTTCGGCGGGGGGGGAGAGACCCAGTACTTC
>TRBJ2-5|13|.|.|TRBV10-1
CASSGAYQETQYF
TGCGCCAGCAGTGGGGCCTACCAAGAGACCCAGTACTTC
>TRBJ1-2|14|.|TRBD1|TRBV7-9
CASSSYRGPGGYTF
TGTGCCAGCAGCTCTTACAGGGGGCCGGGTGGCTACACCTTC
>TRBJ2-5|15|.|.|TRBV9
CASSATGSPQETQYF
TGTGCCAGCAGCGCCACAGGGTCCCCGCAAGAGACCCAGTACTTC
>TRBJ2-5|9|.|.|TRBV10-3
CAIMETQYF
TGTGCCATCATGGAGACCCAGTACTTC
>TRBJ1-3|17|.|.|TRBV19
CASSIGRIKNSGNTIYF
TGTGCCAGTAGTATAGGACGGATTAAGAACTCTGGAAACACCATATATTTT
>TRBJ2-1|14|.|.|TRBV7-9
CASSLGIIYNEQFF
TGTGCCAGCAGCTTAGGTATCATTTACAATGAGCAGTTCTTC
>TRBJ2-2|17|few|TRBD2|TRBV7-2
CASSPRGLAGGTGELFF
TGTGCCAGCAGCCCGAGAGGACTAGCGGGAGGAACCGGGGAGCTGTTTTTT
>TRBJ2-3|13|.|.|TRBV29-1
CSPSRASTDTQYF
TGCAGCCCCAGTCGTGCTAGCACAGATACGCAGTATTTT
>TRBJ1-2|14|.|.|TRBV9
CASNGMGTNYGYTF
TGTGCCAGCAACGGGATGGGGACTAACTATGGCTACACCTTC
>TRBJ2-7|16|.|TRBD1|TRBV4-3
CASSQLSGTGSYEQYF
TGCGCCAGCAGCCAATTGTCCGGGACAGGGTCCTACGAGCAGTACTTC
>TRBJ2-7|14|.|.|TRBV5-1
CASSPDGFYYEQYF
TGCGCCAGCAGCCCGGACGGTTTTTACTACGAGCAGTACTTC
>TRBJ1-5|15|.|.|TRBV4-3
CASSQEFGGNQPQHF
TGCGCCAGCAGCCAAGAATTTGGCGGTAATCAGCCCCAGCATTTT
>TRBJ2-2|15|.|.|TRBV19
CASRQGISNTGELFF
TGTGCCAGTAGACAAGGGATTTCGAACACCGGGGAGCTGTTTTTT
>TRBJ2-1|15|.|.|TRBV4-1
CASSQEANSYNEQFF
TGCGCCAGCAGCCAGGAAGCGAACTCCTACAATGAGCAGTTCTTC
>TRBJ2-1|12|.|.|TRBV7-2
CASSLRENEQFF
TGTGCCAGCAGCTTAAGGGAAAATGAGCAGTTCTTC
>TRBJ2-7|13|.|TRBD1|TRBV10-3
CAIGTGSLYEQYF
TGTGCCATCGGGACAGGGTCGCTCTACGAGCAGTACTTC
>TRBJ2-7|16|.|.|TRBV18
CASSPPNDAGWYEQYF
TGTGCCAGCTCACCTCCCAACGATGCAGGGTGGTACGAGCAGTACTTC
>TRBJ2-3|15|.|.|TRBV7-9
CASSFSSRGADTQYF
TGTGCCAGCAGCTTCTCTAGCCGGGGCGCAGATACGCAGTATTTT
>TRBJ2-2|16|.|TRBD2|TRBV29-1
CSVEDRVAGWTGELFF
TGCAGCGTTGAAGATCGGGTAGCGGGATGGACCGGGGAGCTGTTTTTT
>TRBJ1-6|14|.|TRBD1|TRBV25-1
CASSDLQGVRPLHF
TGTGCCAGCAGTGATTTACAGGGGGTGAGGCCCCTCCACTTT
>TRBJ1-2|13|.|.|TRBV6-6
CASIRDFNYGYTF
TGTGCCAGCATCAGGGATTTCAACTATGGCTACACCTTC
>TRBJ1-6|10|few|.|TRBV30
CAQGVSPLHF
TGTGCCCAAGGGGTTTCACCCCTCCACTTT
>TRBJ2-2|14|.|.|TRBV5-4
CASSLWQVAGELFF
TGTGCCAGCAGCTTATGGCAGGTGGCCGGGGAGCTGTTTTTT
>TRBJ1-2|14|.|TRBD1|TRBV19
CASSVQGTGDGYTF
TGTGCCAGTAGTGTACAGGGGACAGGGGACGGCTACACCTTC
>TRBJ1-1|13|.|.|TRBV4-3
CASSQRFNTEAFF
TGCGCCAGCAGCCAACGATTTAACACTGAAGCTTTCTTT
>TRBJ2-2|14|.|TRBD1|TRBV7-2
CASRGTGNTGELFF
TGTGCCAGCAGGGGGACAGGAAACACCGGGGAGCTGTTTTTT
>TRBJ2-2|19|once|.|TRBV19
CASSTHLRVGNANTGELFF
TGTGCCAGTAGTACCCACCTCCGTGTGGGAAACGCGAACACCGGGGAGCTGTTTTTT